This TCR beta chain was captured in a study of T cell responses to AZD1222 COVID-19 vaccine. Sequencing was performed with immunoSEQ multiplex PCR; in TCRdb, only in-frame clones are kept and a portion is missing. Among about 97,000 clones listed, about 88% were seen once. Remarks on this clone: Its antigen is still unknown.

The study, taken as a whole, reports: Clonal diversity was possibly underestimated, and white British individuals and females predominated among donors. Rises in breadth and depth of Spike-specific TCRs came after two AZD1222 doses. Baseline seropositivity occurred in only 5 to 7 AZD1222 recipients. Unmutated variant regions are reportedly targeted by nearly half of spike-specific TCRs.

The CDR3 runs to 15 residues. The ends were cut back, 2 bases at V and 2 bases at J, with 12 bases in the middle. Germline V CDR1 and CDR2: ENHRY, SYGVKD. The chain couples TRBV10-3 to TRBJ1-1; the D is unclear. This sequence originates from an adult in good health. The sample consisted of peripheral blood, taken on day 0 of AZD1222 vaccination. The CDR3 sequence: CAISELWEINTEAFF. The CDR3 DNA follows: TGTGCCATCAGTGAGCTCTGGGAAATAAACACTGAAGCTTTCTTT.